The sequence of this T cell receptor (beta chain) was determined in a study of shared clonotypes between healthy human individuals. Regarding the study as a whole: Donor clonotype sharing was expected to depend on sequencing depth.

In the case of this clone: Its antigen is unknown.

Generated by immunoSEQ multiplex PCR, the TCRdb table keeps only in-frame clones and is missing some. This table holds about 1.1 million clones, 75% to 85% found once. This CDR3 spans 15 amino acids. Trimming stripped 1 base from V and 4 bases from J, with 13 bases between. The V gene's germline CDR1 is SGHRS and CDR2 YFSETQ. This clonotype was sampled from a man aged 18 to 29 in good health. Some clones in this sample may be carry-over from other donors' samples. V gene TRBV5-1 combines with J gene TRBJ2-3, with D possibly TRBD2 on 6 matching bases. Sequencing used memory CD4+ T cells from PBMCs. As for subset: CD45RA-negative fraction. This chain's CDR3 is CASSLSREVADTQYF. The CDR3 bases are TGCGCCAGCAGCTTGAGCAGGGAGGTAGCAGATACGCAGTATTTT.